The clone carrying this TCR beta chain was seen only once. As yet, its antigen is unknown. All patients relapsed after autologous stem cell transplantation, and brentuximab vedotin exposure varied. Assay used: immunoSEQ multiplex PCR; TCRdb lists only in-frame clones, some missing. The table records about 25,000 clones, 80% to 90% of them present only once. These data come from a study of PD-1 blockade in classical Hodgkin lymphoma. Study-wide results and limits: Possibly reflecting disease activity or prior therapy, repertoire differences have causes that remain undefined. Complete responders' baseline diversity resembled that of newly diagnosed patients. Before treatment, TCR diversity in newly diagnosed patients was reportedly lower than in healthy donors. CD4+ TCR diversity, unlike CD8+, climbed significantly by C4D1.

V shed 1 base and J 1 base; nucleotides not matched to a gene: 3. The germline V gene encodes CDR1 KGHSH and CDR2 LQKENI. This CDR3 has 15 amino acids. This specimen consisted of peripheral blood mononuclear cells (PBMCs), obtained at baseline. The chain uses TRBV18 and TRBJ2-5; 7 bases agree with TRBD1. The receptor was derived from a human donor with classical Hodgkin lymphoma. The CDR3 coding sequence is TGTGCCAGCTCACCACAATACAGGGGCCAAGAGACCCAGTACTTC. This translates into CASSPQYRGQETQYF. The full variable domain, with the rest looked up from reference TRBV18 and TRBJ2-5, is NAGVMQNPRHLVRRRGQEARLRCSPMKGHSHVYWYRQLPEEGLKFMVYLQKENIIDESGMPKERFSAEFPKEGPSILRIQQVVRGDSAAYFCASSPQYRGQETQYFGPGTRLLVL.